The present T cell receptor (beta chain) was sequenced within a study of T cells in Graves' hyperthyroidism and ophthalmopathy. On this clonotype: Its cognate antigen is unknown. A read error may be the cause here, since a much bigger clone is one base away.

In patients aged 18 to 65, hyperthyroidism was newly diagnosed, with duration under 2 months. Blood was drawn at first hyperthyroidism diagnosis, before any ophthalmopathy symptoms. It was over 9.5 ml of fresh peripheral blood that supplied the PBMCs. TCR beta CDR3 region amplification was performed from RNA transcripts. HTBI primers drove first-round RT-PCR of the TCR CDR3. One entry per CDR3 protein results from TCRdb running MiXCR on the multiplex PCR reads. The sample lists a few hundred thousand distinct CDR3 sequences, about 14% occurring once. Overall study findings and caveats: Most thyroid clonotypes with frequency above 0.001 were detected in blood.

V gave up 0 bases and J gave up 5 bases, with 13 bases separating them. The CDR3 is made up of 15 amino acids. From germline, CDR1 is MNHEY and CDR2 SVGAGI. This TCR derives from a woman in her thirties or forties with Graves' hyperthyroidism that later progressed to Graves' ophthalmopathy. The sample was blood. The chain recombines TRBV6-5 with TRBJ1-1; no reliable D call. The CDR3 region has the DNA TGTGCCAGCAGTTACTCTCCGGCTCTGGGTACTGAAGCTTTCTTT. Translated, it gives CASSYSPALGTEAFF.